This T cell receptor beta chain was identified in a study of T cells expressing NK-cell markers. In the study overall: Most of the eight sequenced donors tested HCMV-seropositive; one tested seronegative. Regarding the study as a whole: Among four donors, these clonotypes also ranked first in the CD3+CD56-NKG2C+ fraction.

TCRdb reanalyzed the 5' RACE reads and collapses them to one entry per CDR3 protein, without DNA. The repertoire table contains around 7,500 distinct CDR3 sequences. By frequency, this clonotype is medium-sized. Its target is not known. The sequence came from a man younger than 35 in good health. The material sequenced was blood T cells: a sorted CD56 or NKG2C T cell subset, CD4+ or CD8+ T cells, or bulk PBMC T cells (not recorded which).

This CDR3 is CASSPIGTSGADNEQFF. The chain employs TRBV7-3 and TRBJ2-1; the TRBD2 assignment by TCRdb is unverifiable without DNA. CDR3 length equals 17 residues. CDR1 and CDR2 (germline): SGHTA, FQGTGA. The whole variable domain, remainder taken from reference TRBV7-3 and TRBJ2-1, is GAGVSQTPSNKVTEKGKYVELRCDPISGHTALYWYRQSLGQGPEFLIYFQGTGAADDSGLPNDRFFAVRPEGSVSTLKIQRTERGDSAVYLCASSPIGTSGADNEQFFGPGTRLTVL.